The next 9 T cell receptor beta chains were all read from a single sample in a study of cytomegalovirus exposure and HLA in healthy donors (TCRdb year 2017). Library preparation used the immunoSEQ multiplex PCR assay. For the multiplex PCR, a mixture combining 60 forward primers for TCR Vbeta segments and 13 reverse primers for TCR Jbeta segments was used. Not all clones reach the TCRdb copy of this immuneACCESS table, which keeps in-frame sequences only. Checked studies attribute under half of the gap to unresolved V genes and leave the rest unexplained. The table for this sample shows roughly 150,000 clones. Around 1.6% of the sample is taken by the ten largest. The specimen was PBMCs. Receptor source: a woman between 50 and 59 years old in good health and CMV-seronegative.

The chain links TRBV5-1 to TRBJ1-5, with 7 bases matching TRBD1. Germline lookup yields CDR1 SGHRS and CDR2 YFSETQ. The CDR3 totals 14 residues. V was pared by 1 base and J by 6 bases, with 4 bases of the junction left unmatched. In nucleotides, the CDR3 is TGCGCCAGCAGCTTGTTACAGGGGAGTCAGCCCCAGCATTTT. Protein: CASSLLQGSQPQHF.

CDR3 DNA sequence: TGTGCCAGCAGTTTTGCGGGAGGGAAAGAGACCCAGTACTTC. Encoded protein: CASSFAGGKETQYF. The rearrangement joins TRBV28 to TRBJ2-5; 9 positions agree with TRBD2. After removal of 3 bases from V and 3 bases from J, the junction contained 2 bases not matched to a gene. Germline CDR1 is MDHEN and CDR2 is SYDVKM. The CDR3 consists of 14 residues.

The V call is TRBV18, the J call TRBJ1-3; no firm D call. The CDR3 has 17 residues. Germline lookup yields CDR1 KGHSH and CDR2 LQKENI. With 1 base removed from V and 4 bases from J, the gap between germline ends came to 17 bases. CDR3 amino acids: CASSPLGGNGLGNTIYF. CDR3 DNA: TGTGCCAGCTCACCACTTGGAGGGAATGGACTCGGAAACACCATATATTTT. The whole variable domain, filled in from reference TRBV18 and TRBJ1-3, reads NAGVMQNPRHLVRRRGQEARLRCSPMKGHSHVYWYRQLPEEGLKFMVYLQKENIIDESGMPKERFSAEFPKEGPSILRIQQVVRGDSAAYFCASSPLGGNGLGNTIYFGEGSWLTVV.

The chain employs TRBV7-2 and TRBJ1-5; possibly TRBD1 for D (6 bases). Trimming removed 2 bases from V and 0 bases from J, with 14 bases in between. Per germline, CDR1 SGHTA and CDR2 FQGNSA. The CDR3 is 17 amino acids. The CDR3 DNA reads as TGTGCCAGCAGCTTAATAGTCCGGACAGATAGCAATCAGCCCCAGCATTTT. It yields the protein CASSLIVRTDSNQPQHF.

CDR3 sequence: CASSLVGGGGNQPQHF. In nucleotides, the CDR3 is TGTGCCAGCAGCTTAGTTGGCGGGGGCGGTAACCAGCCCCAGCATTTT. The chain is built from TRBV7-8 and TRBJ1-5; TRBD1 might be the D (6 bases). V was shortened by 1 base and J by 7 bases, with 17 bases between the two germline ends. Germline CDR1 and CDR2: SGHVS and FQNEAQ. The CDR3 totals 16 residues.

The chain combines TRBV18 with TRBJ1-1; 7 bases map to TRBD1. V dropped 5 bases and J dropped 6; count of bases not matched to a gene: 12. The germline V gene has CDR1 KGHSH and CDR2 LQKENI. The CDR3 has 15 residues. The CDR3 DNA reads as TGTGCCAGCTCATCTAGACAGGGAGTAAAGGCTGAAGCTTTCTTT. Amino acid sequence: CASSSRQGVKAEAFF. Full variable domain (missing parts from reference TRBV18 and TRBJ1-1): NAGVMQNPRHLVRRRGQEARLRCSPMKGHSHVYWYRQLPEEGLKFMVYLQKENIIDESGMPKERFSAEFPKEGPSILRIQQVVRGDSAAYFCASSSRQGVKAEAFFGQGTRLTVV.

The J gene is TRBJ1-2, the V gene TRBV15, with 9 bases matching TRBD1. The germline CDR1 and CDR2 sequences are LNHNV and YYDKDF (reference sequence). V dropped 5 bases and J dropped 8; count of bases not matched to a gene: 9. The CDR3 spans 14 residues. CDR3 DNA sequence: TGTGCCACCAGCGTACACAGGGGGCAAGGGGGCTACACCTTC. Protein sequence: CATSVHRGQGGYTF.

CDR3 protein: CASTPRGSRNTQYF. The CDR3 DNA sequence: TGTGCCAGCACCCCGCGGGGGTCCCGGAATACGCAGTATTTT. This sequence joins TRBV6-1 and TRBJ2-3, with 7 positions matching TRBD2. The CDR3 contains 14 residues. V dropped 7 bases and J dropped 7; count of bases not matched to a gene: 11. Per germline, CDR1 MNHNS and CDR2 SASEGT.

The CDR3 protein is CASRPGTSGSYEQYF. The CDR3 DNA reads as TGCGCCAGCAGACCCGGGACTAGCGGCTCCTACGAGCAGTACTTC. The rearrangement links TRBV5-1 to TRBJ2-7, with 11 bases aligning to TRBD2. This CDR3 region has 15 residues. Per the germline V gene, CDR1 is SGHRS and CDR2 is YFSETQ. The ends lost 5 bases at V and 0 bases at J; junction bases unmatched: 4.